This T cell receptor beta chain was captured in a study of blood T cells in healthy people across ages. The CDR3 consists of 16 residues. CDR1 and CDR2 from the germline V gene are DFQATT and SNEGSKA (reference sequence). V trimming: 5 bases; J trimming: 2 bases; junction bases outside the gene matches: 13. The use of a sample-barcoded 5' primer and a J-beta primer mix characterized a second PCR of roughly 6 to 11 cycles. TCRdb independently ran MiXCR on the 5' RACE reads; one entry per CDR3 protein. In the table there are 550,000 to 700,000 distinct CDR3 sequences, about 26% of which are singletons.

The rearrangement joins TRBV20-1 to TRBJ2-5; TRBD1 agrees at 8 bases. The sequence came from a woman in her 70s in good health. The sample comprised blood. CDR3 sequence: CSASGADRGGQETQYF. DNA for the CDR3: TGCAGTGCTTCCGGGGCCGACAGGGGTGGGCAAGAGACCCAGTACTTC.